Listed below are T cell receptor beta chains from one sample, sequenced in a study of shared clonotypes between healthy human individuals. The data were produced by immunoSEQ multiplex PCR, yet TCRdb's version contains in-frame clones alone and is incomplete. The sample contains millions of clones, 85% to 95% of which appear only once. Sequenced material: naive CD4+ T cells sorted from blood. These receptors were taken from a man aged 18 to 30 in good health. Both conserved end residues are part of each CDR3.

TRBV7-2,TRBJ2-3,CASSLDRQDTQYF
TRBV25-1,TRBJ2-1,CASSEIPGQGYNEQFF
TRBV25-1,TRBJ1-5,CASSEYTDQPQHF
TRBV6-6,TRBJ2-3,CASSYRDFPTDTQYF
TRBV18,TRBJ2-5,CASSLRLQETQYF
TRBV4-1,TRBJ2-7,CASSQIPGQNSYEQYF
TRBV11-2,TRBJ2-7,CASSLENGGSGAYEQYF
TRBV4-1,TRBJ2-7,CASSQVGTGVYEQYF
TRBV9,TRBJ1-2,CASSVDGAYGYTF
TRBV30,TRBJ2-7,CAWELGGPSYEQYF
TRBV4-1,TRBJ1-4,CASSQVKGARKLFF
TRBV5-8,TRBJ2-5,CASSLARGPSETQYF
TRBV9,TRBJ2-1,CASSVTSAAGIHEQFF
TRBV25-1,TRBJ2-1,CASSELGRGRQFF
TRBV10-3,TRBJ1-2,CAISADTNYGYTF
TRBV23-1,TRBJ2-7,CASIRPSVPYEQYF
TRBV7-9,TRBJ2-5,CASSYHISGPDGETQYF
TRBV5-1,TRBJ2-1,CASSPTSLNEQFF
TRBV2,TRBJ1-2,CASIPANSNYGYTF
TRBV2,TRBJ2-1,CASSYTSGSRNEQFF
TRBV5-6,TRBJ2-4,CASSLDGLAKNIQYF
TRBV4-2,TRBJ1-2,CASSQGAGGGYGYTF
TRBV4-1,TRBJ2-5,CASSQVSGLQETQYF
TRBV10-3,TRBJ1-2,CAISDSRYGYTF
TRBV25-1,TRBJ1-4,CASSEQGPNNEKLFF
TRBV7-3,TRBJ2-4,CASSEGDRGIQYF
TRBV9,TRBJ2-2,CASSVGSSANTGELFF